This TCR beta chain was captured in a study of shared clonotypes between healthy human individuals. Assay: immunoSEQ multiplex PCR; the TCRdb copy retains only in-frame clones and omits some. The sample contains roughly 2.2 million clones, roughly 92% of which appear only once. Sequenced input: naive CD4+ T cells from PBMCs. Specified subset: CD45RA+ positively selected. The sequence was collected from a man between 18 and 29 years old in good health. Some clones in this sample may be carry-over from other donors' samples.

Here the CDR3 reads CASSPRGYTGDQPQHF. Here the CDR3 DNA reads TGTGCCAGCAGCCCTAGGGGTTATACAGGGGATCAGCCCCAGCATTTT. The chain couples TRBV9 to TRBJ1-5; 7 nucleotides match TRBD1. The CDR3 contains 16 residues. V lost 4 bases, J lost 5 bases, and 12 bases stayed unmatched. Germline V lookup: CDR1 SGDLS, CDR2 YYNGEE. The variable domain in full, with the rest retrieved from reference TRBV9 and TRBJ1-5, is DSGVTQTPKHLITATGQRVTLRCSPRSGDLSVYWYQQSLDQGLQFLIQYYNGEERAKGNILERFSAQQFPDLHSELNLSSLELGDSALYFCASSPRGYTGDQPQHFGDGTRLSIL.